This section outlines one T cell receptor (beta chain) sequence together with its context. These data belong to a study of blood T cell repertoires in COVID-19. Study-wide context: Samples came from the United States, Italy and Spain, spanning acute and convalescent COVID-19. T cells, B-cell-depleted T cells, or PBMCs supplied cDNA or gDNA.

The CDR3 runs 14 residues. Germline CDR1 is SNHLY and CDR2 is FYNNEI. Unmatched junction bases numbered 6, after V lost 4 bases and J lost 7 bases. Seattle enrolled patients during active infection and tracked them longitudinally. Under the authors' procedure: The assay estimated nucleated cells by amplifying reference gene primers. Libraries were prepared by immunoSEQ multiplex PCR; TCRdb keeps only in-frame clonotypes and omits some of them. That table is the source of V, J and clone size, and D and trimming were worked out from the DNA. In the table there are 9,500 to 15,000 clones, around 70% of which are singletons.

This chain joins TRBV2 and TRBJ2-1; 8 bases align to TRBD1. This TCR came from a man aged 55 to 69 with COVID-19, enrolled during active disease. Sequencing input: peripheral blood. This chain's CDR3 is CASSADREVNEQFF. In nucleotides, the CDR3 is TGTGCCAGCAGTGCGGACAGGGAGGTTAATGAGCAGTTCTTC.